This T cell receptor (beta chain) originates from a study of T cells in Graves' hyperthyroidism and ophthalmopathy. As regards this clonotype: Its antigen is undetermined.

RNA transcripts yielded amplified TCR beta CDR3 regions. HTBI primers were the set used in a first-round RT-PCR of the TCR CDR3. TCRdb re-derived calls from the multiplex PCR reads in MiXCR, one entry per CDR3 protein. The repertoire includes more than 500,000 distinct CDR3 sequences, roughly 15% of them detected once, and around 28% sits in the top ten. This CDR3 has 20 residues. Germline V gene lookup returns CDR1 MGHRA and CDR2 YSYEKL. V lost 1 base, J lost 1 base, and 25 bases lay in between. Study findings and constraints: Blood also contained most expanded thyroid clonotypes above 0.001.

Sample: blood. This receptor was identified in a woman in her twenties or thirties with Graves' ophthalmopathy. The V call is TRBV4-1, the J call TRBJ1-2; tentatively, D is TRBD1 (6 bases). CDR3 bases: TGCGCCAGCAGCCAAGTCTCCCCGCAGGGGAGGGCCCGGGATAACTATGGCTACACCTTC. Amino acid sequence: CASSQVSPQGRARDNYGYTF.